Shown below are 24 T cell receptor beta chains from a single sample sequenced in a study of blood T cell repertoires in COVID-19. Assay used: immunoSEQ multiplex PCR; TCRdb lists only in-frame clones, some missing. The sample contains 85,000 to 110,000 clones, 80% to 90% of which appear only once. The sequencing input was peripheral blood. The receptors come from a woman aged 55-70 years with acute or convalescent COVID-19.

The chain has TRBV19 and TRBJ2-6; TRBD1 matches at 12 bases. This CDR3 region has 20 residues. Germline CDR1 reads LNHDA; CDR2 reads SQIVND (reference sequence). The V gene end was trimmed by 7 bases and the J gene end by 2 bases; junction bases not matched to a gene: 15. The CDR3 is CASNELGTGGPSAGANVLTF. CDR3 bases: TGTGCCAGTAATGAATTGGGGACAGGGGGCCCTTCGGCTGGGGCCAACGTCCTGACTTTC.

The chain links TRBV3-1 (or the pseudogene TRBV3-2) to TRBJ2-2, with a weak D call TRBD1 (5 bases). CDR3 length equals 14 residues. V lost 0 bases to trimming and J lost 5 bases, with 7 bases between them. CDR1 is LGHDT and CDR2 is YNNKEL in the germline V gene (reference sequence). The CDR3 spells CASSQDRVTGELFF. CDR3 sequence (DNA): TGTGCCAGCAGCCAAGACAGGGTAACCGGGGAGCTGTTTTTT.

With respect to this clone: The sample contains more than one DNA sequence encoding this CDR3. This rearrangement joins TRBV6-5 to TRBJ1-2; the D gene is possibly TRBD1 (5 bases). Germline loops: CDR1 MNHEY, CDR2 SVGAGI. V was pared by 2 bases and J by 4 bases, with 14 bases between. The CDR3 is 15 amino acids. The chain's CDR3 is CASSYGQGGGYGYTF. The CDR3 region has the DNA TGTGCCAGCAGTTACGGGCAGGGCGGTGGCTATGGCTACACCTTC.

The chain joins TRBV29-1 to TRBJ1-2; TRBD1 matches 8 bases. The V and J ends lost 6 bases and 6 bases, in that order; junction bases with no gene match: 9. The CDR3 sequence is 13 residues long. Germline V lookup: CDR1 SQVTM, CDR2 ANQGSEA. The CDR3 reads CSVPEGQGDGYTF. CDR3 nucleotides: TGCAGCGTCCCTGAAGGACAGGGCGATGGCTACACCTTC.

The genes are TRBV15 and TRBJ1-5; no clear D gene. The CDR3 is 15 residues long. V lost 2 bases, J lost 3 bases, and 11 bases lay in between. Germline CDR1 reads LNHNV; CDR2 reads YYDKDF (reference sequence). CDR3 nucleotides: TGTGCCACCAGCAGACACAGAGTACCCAATCAGCCCCAGCATTTT. Translation gives CATSRHRVPNQPQHF.

This chain joins TRBV4-1 and TRBJ1-1; D remains ambiguous. Germline loops: CDR1 MGHRA, CDR2 YSYEKL. Between the trimmed V and J ends, which lost 0 bases and 4 bases, there was a span of 12 bases. This CDR3 has 15 residues. CDR3: CASSQDLAGTTEAFF. The DNA of the CDR3 is TGCGCCAGCAGCCAAGATTTGGCGGGTACCACTGAAGCTTTCTTT.

J is TRBJ1-2 and V is TRBV5-1; 8 nucleotides match TRBD1. Germline CDR1 reads SGHRS; CDR2 reads YFSETQ. The CDR3 is 14 amino acids. J lost 5 bases, V lost 0 bases, and 3 bases had no gene match. CDR3 protein: CASSLEGQGYGYTF. The CDR3, as DNA: TGCGCCAGCAGCTTGGAAGGACAGGGATATGGCTACACCTTC.

In this sample, this clone turned up a few times. This chain uses TRBV27 with TRBJ2-6; a possible D gene is TRBD2 (5 bases). The CDR3 has 17 residues. Between the trimmed V and J ends, which lost 6 bases and 0 bases, there was a span of 15 bases. Germline CDR1 is MNHEY and CDR2 is SMNVEV (reference sequence). CDR3 nucleotide sequence: TGTGCCAGCAGAGGGCTAGCTGATGACTCTGGGGCCAACGTCCTGACTTTC. It yields the protein CASRGLADDSGANVLTF.

The chain is built from TRBV11-3 and TRBJ2-1; D is unresolved. Germline CDR1 reads SGHNT; CDR2 reads YENEEA. CDR3 size: 13 residues. V was clipped by 3 bases and J by 4 bases, with 7 bases between them. In DNA, the CDR3 is TGTGCCAGCAGCTTCTCTACTTACAATGAGCAGTTCTTC. Translated: CASSFSTYNEQFF. The full variable domain, its missing parts supplied by reference TRBV11-3 and TRBJ2-1, is EAGVVQSPRYKIIEKKQPVAFWCNPISGHNTLYWYLQNLGQGPELLIRYENEEAVDDSQLPKDRFSAERLKGVDSTLKIQPAELGDSAVYLCASSFSTYNEQFFGPGTRLTVL.

The chain has TRBV15 and TRBJ2-5; 7 bases align to TRBD1. V dropped 2 bases and J dropped 5; count of bases not matched to a gene: 5. This CDR3 has 14 residues. Germline CDR1 is LNHNV and CDR2 is YYDKDF (reference sequence). CDR3 sequence reads: CATSRRQGYETQYF. The CDR3 nucleotides are TGTGCCACCAGCAGACGACAGGGTTACGAGACCCAGTACTTC.

The V gene is TRBV28, the J gene TRBJ1-2; 9 bases align to TRBD1. Trimming at V came to 3 bases and at J to 2 bases, leaving 7 bases not matched to a gene. The CDR3 runs 16 residues. Germline lookup yields CDR1 MDHEN and CDR2 SYDVKM. The CDR3 DNA is TGTGCCAGCAGTTTTCGGGACAGGGAGTCAAACTATGGCTACACCTTC. Its protein is CASSFRDRESNYGYTF.

The J gene is TRBJ2-1, the V gene TRBV9, with 7 bases aligning to TRBD2. The CDR3 covers 15 residues. V lost 2 bases and J lost 6; bases outside the gene matches: 8. Germline V gene sequence: CDR1 SGDLS, CDR2 YYNGEE. The CDR3 DNA follows: TGTGCCAGCAGCGTCGGCCTAGCGGAAATCAATGAGCAGTTCTTC. Translating gives CASSVGLAEINEQFF.

The chain is built from TRBV18 and TRBJ1-5; D remains unclear. CDR3 length: 13 residues. Per germline, CDR1 KGHSH and CDR2 LQKENI. V lost 3 bases to trimming and J lost 1 base, with 4 bases between them. The CDR3: CASSPASNQPQHF. The CDR3 region has the DNA TGTGCCAGCTCACCGGCCAGCAATCAGCCCCAGCATTTT.

The chain links TRBV25-1 to TRBJ2-1, with 9 bases fitting TRBD2. This CDR3 spans 14 amino acids. Germline CDR1 is MGHDK and CDR2 is SYGVNS. Trimming cost V 2 bases and J 8 bases; bases outside gene matches: 4. This CDR3 reads CASSESGRSYEQFF. The CDR3 nucleotides read TGTGCCAGCAGTGAAAGCGGGAGGTCCTATGAGCAGTTCTTC.

This sequence joins TRBV4-1 and TRBJ2-1; D call uncertain. Per germline, CDR1 MGHRA and CDR2 YSYEKL. This CDR3 spans 13 amino acids. Trimming stripped 2 bases from V and 5 bases from J, with 7 bases between. CDR3 DNA: TGCGCCAGCAGCCAAACCCGGGACAATGAGCAGTTCTTC. It codes for CASSQTRDNEQFF.

This chain joins TRBV6-5 and TRBJ1-5; D is unresolved. The CDR3 is made up of 13 amino acids. Trimming stripped 5 bases from V and 4 bases from J, with 9 bases between. Germline V lookup: CDR1 MNHEY, CDR2 SVGAGI. CDR3 sequence reads: CASSPWANQPQHF. The CDR3 DNA sequence: TGTGCCAGCAGTCCATGGGCTAATCAGCCCCAGCATTTT.

The rearrangement joins TRBV5-4 to TRBJ1-2; no definite D call. The CDR3 contains 13 residues. Trimming stripped 10 bases from V and 6 bases from J, with 19 bases between. Germline CDR1 is SGHNT and CDR2 is YYREEE (reference sequence). CDR3 nucleotides: TGTGCCGGCACCAACGAGATGAGGGATGGCTACACCTTC. Protein sequence: CAGTNEMRDGYTF.

The rearrangement uses TRBV6-2 or TRBV6-3 and TRBJ2-3, with 9 bases aligning to TRBD1. This CDR3 spans 13 amino acids. Trimming took 2 bases from V and 9 from J; bases not matched to a gene: 3. The germline gives CDR1 MNHEY, CDR2 SVGEGT. The DNA of the CDR3 is TGTGCCAGCAGTTACGTGGGGACAGGGACGCAGTATTTT. This translates into CASSYVGTGTQYF.

The chain links TRBV25-1 to TRBJ1-6; 8 nucleotides line up with TRBD1. The V gene's germline CDR1 is MGHDK and CDR2 SYGVNS. V was clipped by 6 bases and J by 9 bases; unmatched bases: 7. The CDR3 is 14 amino acids. The CDR3 sequence: CASRFRDRTSPLHF. The CDR3 nucleotides read TGTGCCAGCAGGTTCCGGGACAGGACTTCACCCCTCCACTTT. The entire variable domain, with the rest obtained from reference TRBV25-1 and TRBJ1-6, is as follows: EADIYQTPRYLVIGTGKKITLECSQTMGHDKMYWYQQDPGMELHLIHYSYGVNSTEKGDLSSESTVSRIRTEHFPLTLESARPSHTSQYLCASRFRDRTSPLHFGNGTRLTVT.

The chain couples TRBV6-5 to TRBJ2-2, with TRBD1 matching 7 bases. V was clipped by 5 bases and J by 4 bases; unmatched bases: 4. CDR3 length: 14 amino acids. Looked up from germline, CDR1 is MNHEY and CDR2 is SVGAGI. The CDR3 reads CASSTGTATGELFF. The CDR3 DNA follows: TGTGCCAGCAGTACCGGGACAGCCACCGGGGAGCTGTTTTTT.

V usage is TRBV4-1 and J usage is TRBJ2-4; unclear D gene. The CDR3 consists of 14 residues. CDR1 and CDR2 (germline): MGHRA, YSYEKL. V lost 2 bases and J lost 0, with 5 bases in between. The CDR3, as DNA: TGCGCCAGCAGCCAACCCCTAGCCAAAAACATTCAGTACTTC. Protein sequence: CASSQPLAKNIQYF.

This clone was recorded once. This rearrangement joins TRBV9 to TRBJ2-2, with D possibly being TRBD1 (5 bases). Germline V gives CDR1 SGDLS, CDR2 YYNGEE. V was cut by 4 bases and J by 0 bases, with 10 bases left in between. The CDR3 contains 15 residues. The CDR3 coding sequence is TGTGCCAGCAGCCTCAGGGCCACGAACACCGGGGAGCTGTTTTTT. Translated, it gives CASSLRATNTGELFF.

This clone was observed a single time. V usage is TRBV19 and J usage is TRBJ1-2; TRBD1 might be the D (6 bases). CDR1 is LNHDA, CDR2 SQIVND, per germline (reference sequence). The ends were cut back, 7 bases at V and 8 bases at J, with 20 bases in the middle. The CDR3 contains 14 residues. CDR3 nucleotides: TGTGCCAGTACCCCACAGTTGGGGGCGGTGGGCTACACCTTC. This sequence encodes CASTPQLGAVGYTF.

V and J are TRBV11-1 and TRBJ1-1; D is ambiguous. With 3 bases removed from V and 2 bases from J, the gap between germline ends came to 10 bases. Per the germline V gene, CDR1 is SGHAT and CDR2 is FQDESV (reference sequence). This CDR3 has 14 residues. CDR3 in DNA: TGTGCCAGCAGCTTGTTCAGAATCAACACTGAAGCTTTCTTT. This encodes CASSLFRINTEAFF. Supplemented by reference TRBV11-1 and TRBJ1-1, the full variable domain reads EAEVAQSPRYKITEKSQAVAFWCDPISGHATLYWYRQILGQGPELLVQFQDESVVDDSQLPKDRFSAERLKGVDSTLKIQPAELGDSAMYLCASSLFRINTEAFFGQGTRLTVV.